Below, 18 T cell receptor beta chains from the same sample are listed, as sequenced in a study of blood T cell repertoires in COVID-19. The repertoire was sequenced with immunoSEQ multiplex PCR; TCRdb's copy has only in-frame clones and lacks some. The sample includes 120,000 or so clones, around 89% of them seen just once. Sequencing was carried out using peripheral blood. These receptors originate from a man aged 45-65 years with acute or convalescent COVID-19.

The gene calls are TRBV16 and TRBJ2-7; TRBD1 agrees at 8 bases. V lost 3 bases to trimming and J lost 4 bases; unmatched junction nucleotides: 5. There are 14 residues in the CDR3. Germline CDR1 and CDR2: KGHSY and FQNENV. This chain's CDR3 is CASSHSDREYEQYF. CDR3 bases: TGTGCCAGCAGCCACTCGGACAGGGAGTACGAGCAGTACTTC.

The rearrangement uses TRBV10-3 and TRBJ1-2; D is possibly TRBD1 (5 bases). Germline V gene sequence: CDR1 ENHRY, CDR2 SYGVKD. The CDR3 covers 16 residues. Trimming took off 9 bases at V and 2 bases at J, with 22 bases between the two ends. As DNA, the CDR3 is TGTGCCATTCTAATAGAAGACAGATTATTAAACTATGGCTACACCTTC. This sequence encodes CAILIEDRLLNYGYTF.

V usage is TRBV6-4 and J usage is TRBJ1-3, with 7 bases fitting TRBD1. V lost 2 bases, J lost 2 bases, and 9 bases stayed unmatched. This CDR3 spans 17 amino acids. Germline V lookup: CDR1 MRHNA, CDR2 SNTAGT. This chain's CDR3 is CASSDGAQGRPGNTIYF. The CDR3, as DNA: TGTGCCAGCAGTGACGGGGCACAGGGGAGGCCTGGAAACACCATATATTTT.

The count of this clone is one. This chain connects TRBV7-2 to TRBJ1-4, with D possibly TRBD1 on 6 matching bases. V was pared by 4 bases and J by 0 bases, with 6 bases between. The CDR3 has 14 residues. CDR1 is SGHTA and CDR2 is FQGNSA in the germline V gene. The CDR3 here is CASSWTATNEKLFF. The CDR3 DNA is TGTGCCAGCAGCTGGACAGCAACTAATGAAAAACTGTTTTTT.

The CDR3 region is CASSPFPGGAAEKLFF. The CDR3 region has the DNA TGTGCCAGCAGCCCCTTCCCGGGGGGAGCGGCTGAAAAACTGTTTTTT. The rearrangement links TRBV14 to TRBJ1-4, with a weak D call TRBD1 (5 bases). This CDR3 has 16 residues. V was clipped by 4 bases and J by 7 bases, with 19 bases between them. Germline V gene data show CDR1 as SGHDN and CDR2 as FVKESK.

This clone was picked up one time. The chain is built from TRBV6-5 and TRBJ1-2; D is uncertain. The germline V gene has CDR1 MNHEY and CDR2 SVGAGI. Between the trimmed V and J ends, which lost 0 bases and 0 bases, there was a span of 8 bases. This CDR3 is 15 amino acids long. CDR3 loop: CASSYSGRPNYGYTF. CDR3 bases: TGTGCCAGCAGTTACTCGGGCCGTCCTAACTATGGCTACACCTTC.

This CDR3 reads CASSVKGAGNTIYF. DNA for the CDR3: TGCGCCAGCAGTGTTAAGGGGGCTGGAAACACCATATATTTT. The chain uses TRBV10-2 and TRBJ1-3; D perhaps matches TRBD1 (6 bases). V was clipped by 4 bases and J by 2 bases, with 9 bases between them. The CDR3 covers 14 residues. CDR1 is WSHSY, CDR2 SAAADI, per germline.

This clone turned up a few times. The CDR3 sequence: CASSEQVPSGNTIYF. For the CDR3, the DNA is TGTGCCAGCAGTGAACAGGTTCCATCTGGAAACACCATATATTTT. The chain links TRBV2 to TRBJ1-3; no reliable D call. The CDR3 is 15 residues long. The V gene's germline CDR1 is SNHLY and CDR2 FYNNEI. Trimming removed 2 bases from V and 1 base from J, with 9 bases in between.

The gene calls are TRBV12-3 or TRBV12-4 and TRBJ1-5, with TRBD1 as a possible D gene (5 bases). The CDR3 covers 12 residues. With 2 bases removed from V and 7 bases from J, the gap between germline ends came to 6 bases. This chain's CDR3 is CASSLQGQPQHF. DNA of the CDR3: TGTGCCAGCAGTTTACAGGGCCAGCCCCAGCATTTT.

The J gene is TRBJ1-4, the V gene TRBV19; no reliable D call. With 2 bases removed from V and 1 base from J, the gap between germline ends came to 8 bases. CDR1 LNHDA and CDR2 SQIVND come from the germline V gene (reference sequence). This CDR3 is 15 amino acids long. Written as DNA, the CDR3 is TGTGCCAGTAGTATACATCTAGGAACTAATGAAAAACTGTTTTTT. Protein: CASSIHLGTNEKLFF.

V is TRBV9 and J is TRBJ2-5, with D unclear. This CDR3 has 12 amino acids. V lost 5 bases to trimming and J lost 3 bases, with 8 bases between them. The germline V gene encodes CDR1 SGDLS and CDR2 YYNGEE. CDR3 protein: CASRGGEETQYF. For the CDR3, the DNA is TGTGCCAGCAGGGGTGGAGAAGAGACCCAGTACTTC.

The V and J genes are TRBV21-1 and TRBJ2-3; TRBD2, the D gene given by the table, was not confirmed from the DNA. TRBV21-1 is noted as a pseudogene. The CDR3 runs 16 residues. DNA of the CDR3: TGTGCCAGCAGCAAAGCGCGCGGGGTTAGCACAGATACGCAGTATTTT. It is translated as CASSKARGVSTDTQYF.

The chain links TRBV19 to TRBJ2-3, with 8 bases aligning to TRBD1. Looked up from germline, CDR1 is LNHDA and CDR2 is SQIVND (reference sequence). V trimming: 6 bases; J trimming: 1 base; junction bases outside the gene matches: 9. CDR3 size: 16 residues. CDR3: CASSTTGGWGTDTQYF. CDR3 nucleotide sequence: TGTGCCAGTAGCACCACAGGGGGGTGGGGCACAGATACGCAGTATTTT.

Only one count was recorded for this clone. The V call is TRBV10-2, the J call TRBJ2-3; 7 bases agree with TRBD2. The CDR3 has 15 amino acids. Looked up from germline, CDR1 is WSHSY and CDR2 is SAAADI. With V trimmed by 8 bases and J by 0 bases, 8 bases remained unmatched. CDR3 amino acids: CASLQLAVSTDTQYF. CDR3 in DNA: TGCGCCAGCCTCCAGCTAGCGGTTAGCACAGATACGCAGTATTTT.

This clone came up a few times. The V call is TRBV10-1, the J call TRBJ2-2, with D uncertain. The length of the CDR3 is 12 residues. V was shortened by 9 bases and J by 6 bases, with 11 bases between the two germline ends. Per germline, CDR1 WNHNN and CDR2 SYGVQD (reference sequence). CDR3 DNA: TGCGCCAGTTGTGACGGGTCCGGGGAGCTGTTTTTT. This translates into CASCDGSGELFF.

The chain has TRBV3-1 (or the pseudogene TRBV3-2) and TRBJ1-2, with D possibly being TRBD1 (6 bases). The length of the CDR3 is 13 residues. The V gene lost 4 bases and the J gene lost 5 bases, with 11 bases spanning the gap. Per the germline V gene, CDR1 is LGHDT and CDR2 is YNNKEL (reference sequence). CDR3 region: CASSPFRGYGYTF. As DNA, the CDR3 is TGTGCCAGCAGCCCATTCAGGGGATATGGCTACACCTTC.

The genes are TRBV6-4 and TRBJ2-3; 7 bases are shared with TRBD2. V lost 2 bases, J lost 6 bases, and 8 bases stayed unmatched. This CDR3 spans 15 amino acids. Germline V gives CDR1 MRHNA, CDR2 SNTAGT. CDR3 bases: TGTGCCAGCAGTGACGGTGCGGGAGAGGGGGATACGCAGTATTTT. It translates to CASSDGAGEGDTQYF.

The gene calls are TRBV3-1 (or the pseudogene TRBV3-2) and TRBJ2-7; 10 bases align to TRBD2. The V gene end was trimmed by 1 base and the J gene end by 5 bases; junction bases not matched to a gene: 11. The CDR3 runs 17 residues. Germline-derived CDR1 and CDR2 are LGHDT and YNNKEL (reference sequence). DNA of the CDR3: TGTGCCAGCAGCCAAGTATCTAGCGGGAGTCTTCGGAACGAGCAGTACTTC. Residues: CASSQVSSGSLRNEQYF.